This passage covers 25 T cell receptor beta chains from one sample sequenced in a study of CD8 T cells in Susac syndrome. The authors reverse transcribed roughly 0.5 to 1 ug RNA with random hexamers. Each CDR3 protein is one row after TCRdb ran MiXCR on the immunoSEQ multiplex PCR reads. The data contain under 200,000 distinct CDR3 sequences, about 96% of them singletons. The source material was CD4+ T cells from PBMCs. The origin of the receptors is a human donor with Susac syndrome.

This chain links TRBV18 with TRBJ2-6; the D gene is possibly TRBD1 (6 bases). Trimming left V 0 bases short and J 4 bases short, with 13 bases between. From germline, CDR1 is KGHSH and CDR2 LQKENI. The CDR3 contains 17 residues. The CDR3 reads CASSPPLGAAGANVLTF. DNA for the CDR3: TGTGCCAGCTCACCACCGCTGGGGGCAGCGGGGGCCAACGTCCTGACTTTC.

This rearrangement joins TRBV29-1 to TRBJ1-1; D possibly corresponds to TRBD1 (5 bases). The CDR3 is made up of 14 amino acids. Trimming removed 7 bases from V and 1 base from J, with 16 bases in between. Germline V gene lookup returns CDR1 SQVTM and CDR2 ANQGSEA. The CDR3 protein is CSAGGRQGNTEAFF. Here the CDR3 DNA reads TGCAGCGCTGGGGGACGTCAGGGGAACACTGAAGCTTTCTTT.

The gene calls are TRBV29-1 and TRBJ2-4; D may be TRBD2 (6 bases). The V and J ends lost 7 bases and 3 bases respectively, with 19 bases between them. The CDR3 loop spans 15 amino acids. Germline-derived CDR1 and CDR2 are SQVTM and ANQGSEA. DNA for the CDR3: TGCAGCGCCGGGACTCCACTATCGGGCAAAAACATTCAGTACTTC. Amino acids: CSAGTPLSGKNIQYF.

This rearrangement joins TRBV7-9 to TRBJ2-1; 13 bases are a match to TRBD2. V gave up 5 bases and J gave up 8 bases; unmatched junction bases: 6. The length of the CDR3 is 15 residues. In germline, CDR1 is SEHNR, CDR2 FQNEAQ (reference sequence). This CDR3 reads CASSTGLAGVDEQFF. CDR3 nucleotide sequence: TGTGCCAGCAGCACCGGACTAGCGGGAGTGGATGAGCAGTTCTTC.

The CDR3 loop reads CSVESAAYTF. The CDR3 region has the DNA TGCAGCGTTGAATCGGCCGCATACACCTTC. V usage is TRBV29-1 and J usage is TRBJ1-2; D uncertain. V shed 2 bases and J shed 11 bases, with 9 bases lying between them. Germline CDR1 SQVTM, CDR2 ANQGSEA. CDR3 length: 10 residues.

This clonotype has a handful of counts. The V gene is TRBV7-6, the J gene TRBJ2-3; 8 positions agree with TRBD1. The germline V gene has CDR1 SGHVS and CDR2 FNYEAQ. The V and J ends lost 1 base and 0 bases, in that order; junction bases with no gene match: 3. CDR3 length equals 16 residues. The CDR3 coding sequence is TGTGCCAGCAGCTTAGTTGGACAGGGAAGCACAGATACGCAGTATTTT. It translates to CASSLVGQGSTDTQYF.

This sequence joins TRBV2 and TRBJ2-3; perhaps TRBD2 as D (5 bases). The CDR3 length is 13 residues. V shed 7 bases and J shed 5 bases, with 13 bases lying between them. From germline, CDR1 is SNHLY and CDR2 FYNNEI. CDR3 nucleotide sequence: TGTGCCAGCATGAAGGACTGGGGAGATACGCAGTATTTT. It encodes CASMKDWGDTQYF.

The V call is TRBV27, the J call TRBJ2-7; D ambiguous. Trimming removed 8 bases at V and 7 bases at J, with 12 bases between. Germline CDR1 and CDR2: MNHEY and SMNVEV (reference sequence). The CDR3 covers 11 residues. CDR3 nucleotide sequence: TGTGCCAGCCGCCCCCCGGTAGAGCAGTACGTC. Protein sequence: CASRPPVEQYV.

The chain links TRBV28 to TRBJ2-1; 11 bases are a match to TRBD2. The germline V gene encodes CDR1 MDHEN and CDR2 SYDVKM. The CDR3 contains 14 residues. The V and J ends lost 5 bases and 14 bases, in that order; junction bases with no gene match: 11. The CDR3 loop is CASSPPSRLAGKFF. As DNA, the CDR3 is TGTGCCAGCAGTCCTCCCTCTAGACTAGCGGGAAAGTTCTTC.

The chain has TRBV12-3 or TRBV12-4 and TRBJ2-7; D is uncertain. V lost 1 base, J lost 0 bases, and 4 bases lay in between. This CDR3 has 13 amino acids. This CDR3 is CASSLGDSYEQYF. The CDR3 nucleotides read TGTGCCAGCAGTTTAGGCGACTCCTACGAGCAGTACTTC.

Here the CDR3 reads CATRGPSITGELFF. The CDR3 DNA reads TGTGCCACCAGGGGACCGTCGATCACCGGGGAGCTGTTTTTT. The chain uses TRBV24-1 and TRBJ2-2, with D perhaps assigned TRBD1 or TRBD2 (5 bases each). The CDR3 is 14 amino acids. V gave up 7 bases and J gave up 4 bases, with 12 bases separating them. From germline, CDR1 is KGHDR and CDR2 SFDVKD.

The chain joins TRBV20-1 to TRBJ2-7; 10 bases align to TRBD2. The CDR3 loop spans 15 amino acids. Germline CDR1 DFQATT, CDR2 SNEGSKA (reference sequence). The V segment lost 1 base and the J segment 4 bases; nucleotides outside the gene matches: 7. The CDR3 region has the DNA TGCAGTGCTAGAGCATCAGCGGGAGGGCGGTACGAGCAGTACTTC. This gives the protein CSARASAGGRYEQYF.

CDR3 region: CASSQALLAGHEQYF. CDR3 in DNA: TGTGCCAGCAGCCAAGCCCTCCTAGCGGGACACGAGCAGTACTTC. V and J are TRBV3-1 and TRBJ2-7; 9 bases are shared with TRBD2. Germline CDR1 and CDR2: LGHDT and YNNKEL (reference sequence). CDR3 length: 15 amino acids. Unmatched junction bases numbered 6, after V lost 1 base and J lost 5 bases.

The chain uses TRBV5-1 and TRBJ2-2; the D gene could be TRBD1 or TRBD2 (5 bases each). V shed 4 bases and J shed 6 bases, with 16 bases lying between them. CDR3 size: 15 residues. Germline CDR1 and CDR2: SGHRS and YFSETQ. CDR3 nucleotide sequence: TGCGCCAGCAGCCACGGGACGGCGGAGTCCGGGGAGCTGTTTTTT. Amino acid sequence: CASSHGTAESGELFF.

This chain joins TRBV29-1 and TRBJ2-3, with 9 bases fitting TRBD2. V trimming: 2 bases; J trimming: 3 bases; junction bases outside the gene matches: 6. The germline V gene encodes CDR1 SQVTM and CDR2 ANQGSEA. CDR3 length equals 15 residues. Here the CDR3 reads CSVEMGSGSTDTQYF. The CDR3 DNA is TGCAGCGTTGAAATGGGTAGCGGGAGTACAGATACGCAGTATTTT.

The chain couples TRBV9 to TRBJ2-6; possibly TRBD1 or TRBD2 for D (5 bases each). The CDR3 is made up of 16 amino acids. Between the trimmed V and J ends, which lost 3 bases and 4 bases, there was a span of 14 bases. The germline gives CDR1 SGDLS, CDR2 YYNGEE. The CDR3 DNA reads as TGTGCCAGCAGCGCCAGTCGGGGCTCCGGGGCCAACGTCCTGACTTTC. Protein sequence: CASSASRGSGANVLTF.

This sequence joins TRBV30 and TRBJ2-2; 10 nucleotides align to TRBD2. Germline V lookup: CDR1 GTSNPN, CDR2 SVGIG (reference sequence). This CDR3 has 15 residues. After removal of 4 bases from V and 6 bases from J, the junction contained 8 bases not matched to a gene. The CDR3 nucleotides are TGTGCCTGGACACGGGGGCTAGCGGGAGCCGGGGAGCTGTTTTTT. Translation: CAWTRGLAGAGELFF. The full variable domain, rest sourced from reference TRBV30 and TRBJ2-2, is SQTIHQWPATLVQPVGSPLSLECTVEGTSNPNLYWYRQAAGRGLQLLFYSVGIGQISSEVPQNLSASRPQDRQFILSSKKLLLSDSGFYLCAWTRGLAGAGELFFGEGSRLTVL.

The J gene is TRBJ2-5, the V gene TRBV29-1, with 10 bases identical to TRBD2. CDR3 size: 13 residues. CDR1 SQVTM and CDR2 ANQGSEA come from the germline V gene. With 7 bases clipped from V and 0 bases from J, the junction kept 2 bases outside the gene matches. The CDR3 region is CSGSGGNQETQYF. The CDR3 nucleotides read TGCAGCGGTAGCGGGGGGAACCAAGAGACCCAGTACTTC. Supplemented by reference TRBV29-1 and TRBJ2-5, the full variable domain reads SAVISQKPSRDICQRGTSLTIQCQVDSQVTMMFWYRQQPGQSLTLIATANQGSEATYESGFVIDKFPISRPNLTFSTLTVSNMSPEDSSIYLCSGSGGNQETQYFGPGTRLLVL.

This chain connects TRBV7-9 to TRBJ2-3; tentatively, D is TRBD1 (5 bases). Germline-derived CDR1 and CDR2 are SEHNR and FQNEAQ (reference sequence). Trimming left V 5 bases short and J 2 bases short, with 14 bases between. This CDR3 has 15 amino acids. The CDR3 protein is CASSPQTGYTDTQYF. The CDR3 DNA sequence: TGTGCCAGCAGCCCGCAAACAGGTTACACAGATACGCAGTATTTT.

This chain connects TRBV7-9 to TRBJ2-1; perhaps TRBD2 as D (6 bases). Germline-derived CDR1 and CDR2 are SEHNR and FQNEAQ (reference sequence). V was clipped by 2 bases and J by 13 bases, with 15 bases between them. The CDR3 consists of 13 residues. CDR3: CASSLLSGVPQFF. As DNA, the CDR3 is TGTGCCAGCAGCTTACTTTCGGGGGTGCCCCAGTTCTTC.

This chain uses TRBV29-1 with TRBJ1-1; 9 bases agree with TRBD1. CDR3 size: 16 residues. Trimming removed 6 bases from V and 0 bases from J; junction bases left unmatched: 11. From germline, CDR1 is SQVTM and CDR2 ANQGSEA. CDR3 nucleotide sequence: TGCAGCGTCCTGCCGGGACAGGGCATAATGAACACTGAAGCTTTCTTT. This sequence encodes CSVLPGQGIMNTEAFF.

This chain joins TRBV4-3 and TRBJ2-3; weak D call: TRBD2 (5 bases). The germline CDR1 and CDR2 sequences are LGHNA and YSLEER. Trimming left V 4 bases short and J 5 bases short, with 10 bases between. The CDR3 totals 13 residues. The CDR3 coding sequence is TGCGCCAGCAGCCCCCGACGGGAAGATACGCAGTATTTT. The encoded protein is CASSPRREDTQYF.

The V gene is TRBV5-1, the J gene TRBJ2-1; 9 nucleotides line up with TRBD1. Germline loops: CDR1 SGHRS, CDR2 YFSETQ. This CDR3 contains 13 residues. The trim removed 7 bases at V and 7 bases at J, leaving 6 bases unmatched. This CDR3 reads CASLRTGANEQFF. The CDR3 DNA follows: TGCGCCAGCCTCAGGACAGGGGCGAATGAGCAGTTCTTC.

The V call is TRBV25-1, the J call TRBJ2-5; TRBD1 matches at 8 bases. The CDR3 has 17 residues. Germline V gives CDR1 MGHDK, CDR2 SYGVNS. Trimming took 4 bases from V and 4 from J; bases not matched to a gene: 14. The CDR3 protein is CASSARGAGGRRETQYF. CDR3 nucleotides: TGTGCCAGCAGTGCAAGGGGGGCAGGGGGCCGCCGAGAGACCCAGTACTTC.

The chain combines TRBV11-2 with TRBJ2-5, with no clear D. This CDR3 is 13 amino acids long. Deletions cut 1 base from V and 5 bases from J, with 8 bases between. Germline CDR1 SGHAT, CDR2 FQNNGV. The DNA of the CDR3 is TGTGCCAGCAGCTTAGTCATCTATGAGACCCAGTACTTC. Amino acid sequence: CASSLVIYETQYF. Full variable domain (outside the CDR3, taken from reference TRBV11-2 and TRBJ2-5): EAGVAQSPRYKIIEKRQSVAFWCNPISGHATLYWYQQILGQGPKLLIQFQNNGVVDDSQLPKDRFSAERLKGVDSTLKIQPAKLEDSAVYLCASSLVIYETQYFGPGTRLLVL.